This T cell receptor (beta chain) was captured by sequencing in a study of T cell responses to AZD1222 COVID-19 vaccine. Trimming stripped 5 bases from V and 1 base from J, with 14 bases between. The CDR3 has 15 amino acids. Per the germline V gene, CDR1 is SEHNR and CDR2 is FQNEAQ (reference sequence). Sequencing was performed with immunoSEQ multiplex PCR; in TCRdb, only in-frame clones are kept and a portion is missing. The table has some 120,000 clones, roughly 90% seen once. General observations from the study: The study reported that nearly half of spike-specific TCRs target unmutated variant regions. When two AZD1222 doses had been given, Spike-specific TCR breadth and depth rose. White British donors predominated, females outnumbered males, and clonal diversity was possibly underestimated.

Of note for this clone: Its antigen is unidentified.

The chain is built from TRBV7-9 and TRBJ1-1; D unresolved. The source material was peripheral blood, sampled on day 0 of AZD1222 vaccination. This receptor was taken from an adult in good health. CDR3 coding DNA: TGTGCCAGCAGCCGAAGGAAGCGAGGGAACACTGAAGCTTTCTTT. Residues: CASSRRKRGNTEAFF.